The following is a TCR beta chain sequence with its context. This entry is derived from a study of shared clonotypes between healthy human individuals. V was clipped by 1 base and J by 0 bases; unmatched bases: 5. The length of the CDR3 is 16 residues. Germline assignment: CDR1 SGHRS and CDR2 YFSETQ. Profiling relied on immunoSEQ multiplex PCR, and the TCRdb table lists in-frame clones only, not all of them. This sample carries just over 2,000,000 clones, about 95% of them seen once, and the ten largest clones take more than 0.95%. CD45RO-negative CD8 cells positively selected for CCR7 made up the naive population, which excluded terminally differentiated effector memory CD45RA+ cells.

This sequence was found in a young man in good health. Sequencing input: naive CD8+ T cells sorted from blood. The rearrangement joins TRBV5-1 to TRBJ2-3, with 7 nucleotides matching TRBD1. CDR3 region: CASSLLGQPSTDTQYF. In DNA, the CDR3 is TGCGCCAGCAGCTTGCTGGGACAGCCTAGCACAGATACGCAGTATTTT.